Listed below are T cell receptor beta chains from one sample, sequenced in a study of T cells after yellow fever vaccination. TCRdb reprocessed the 5' RACE reads via MiXCR and lists one record per CDR3 protein. There are under 150,000 distinct CDR3 sequences in the sample; about 7.7% occur only once, and roughly 0.71% lies in the top ten. This sample comprised CD4+ T cells sorted from PBMCs, obtained 5 days after the yellow fever booster vaccination. The receptors were gathered from a man younger than 45 who received the YFV17D yellow fever vaccine. The conserved cysteine and the conserved F or W are not part of the CDR3 here. A D gene is named only where the DNA matches it firmly. Expanded clones get a size class; other rows say once, few or many, or leave the size out.

>many|TRBV5-1|TRBD2|TRBJ2-1
ASSGGGVEQF
>many|TRBV5-1|.|TRBJ2-5
ASRFNQGGETQY
>many|TRBV23-1|TRBD2|TRBJ2-1
ASSPLSGTSVHNEQF
>many|TRBV5-1|.|TRBJ2-1
ASSLRVSPASYNEQF
>many|TRBV5-1|.|TRBJ2-3
ASSPSDTGDTQY
>many|TRBV20-1|TRBD2|TRBJ2-3
SARVLAGGGDTQY
>many|TRBV29-1|.|TRBJ2-1
SVEGSGNEQF
>.|TRBV20-1|TRBD1|TRBJ2-7
SARAGTGGYEQY
>few|TRBV21-1|.|TRBJ2-7
ASSTTTVFAYPSYEQY
>.|TRBV5-4|.|TRBJ2-7
ASSLAVGEQY
>many|TRBV10-3|.|TRBJ2-7
AISDRLRRESYEQY
>many|TRBV12-3/TRBV12-4|.|TRBJ2-7
ASSKSYEQY
>many|TRBV5-5|.|TRBJ2-7
ASSPGYEQY
>many|TRBV18|TRBD2|TRBJ2-1
ASSPTSGSSYNEQF
>many|TRBV5-4|.|TRBJ2-3
ASSLASDTQY
>many|TRBV20-1|TRBD2|TRBJ2-1
SAKRLAEYNEQF
>many|TRBV5-1|.|TRBJ1-1
ASSLGGVGNTEAF
>few|TRBV6-6|.|TRBJ2-6
AAVSGANVLT
>many|TRBV25-1|.|TRBJ2-7
ASSESRIPYEQY
>.|TRBV19|.|TRBJ1-5
ASSMREINQPQH
>many|TRBV29-1|TRBD1|TRBJ1-3
SVVEGTGGNTIY
>many|TRBV20-1|.|TRBJ2-1
SARDGGSTSEQF
>many|TRBV7-2|.|TRBJ2-1
ASSLELVVGEQF
>many|TRBV5-1|.|TRBJ2-3
ASSFQAIADTQY
>many|TRBV4-1|.|TRBJ2-1
ASSQLALIARDNEQF
>many|TRBV11-2|.|TRBJ1-1
ASSLRIWDTEAF
>many|TRBV19|.|TRBJ2-5
ASSIGKETQY
>many|TRBV30|.|TRBJ2-1
AWSLKHNEQF
>.|TRBV7-9|TRBD1|TRBJ1-2
ASSKGGSAANYGYT
>many|TRBV28|TRBD2|TRBJ2-5
ASSDPSGRTQETQY
>.|TRBV18|.|TRBJ2-1
ASSRAPPSAYNEQF
>many|TRBV21-1|.|TRBJ2-7
ASPRKAGPSYEQY
>few|TRBV18|.|TRBJ2-7
ASSPPGTYSYEQY
>many|TRBV6-1|.|TRBJ1-2
ASSPGANYGYT
>many|TRBV5-1|.|TRBJ1-1
ASSLATPRNTEAF
>many|TRBV11-3|TRBD2|TRBJ2-1
ASSLGTSTLHEQF
>many|TRBV6-5|.|TRBJ2-3
ASSYSTLAVDTQY
>.|TRBV20-1|.|TRBJ1-3
SARSLTISGNTIY
>many|TRBV3-1|TRBD2|TRBJ2-5
ASSLLTSGIGETQY
>many|TRBV20-1|TRBD2|TRBJ2-3
SARTVVAGGTDTQY
>few|TRBV3-1|TRBD1|TRBJ2-2
ASNSGQGRTGELF
>many|TRBV20-1|TRBD2|TRBJ2-7
SARDPGRGYEQY
>many|TRBV5-6|.|TRBJ1-1
ASSLYSTLLTEAF
>many|TRBV18|TRBD1|TRBJ1-5
ASSLDRAGQPQH
>many|TRBV15|TRBD2|TRBJ2-7
ATSRDLAGPYEQY
>few|TRBV29-1|TRBD2|TRBJ2-7
LERGGSYEQY
>many|TRBV7-8|.|TRBJ2-7
ASSLRQRSSYEQY
>many|TRBV20-1|.|TRBJ1-5
SARETGKDQPQH
>.|TRBV19|.|TRBJ2-1
ASSKLGWNEQF
>many|TRBV6-1|.|TRBJ1-6
ASRKSPPLWEVGGDSPLH
>many|TRBV6-5|TRBD2|TRBJ2-7
ASSYQPGLAGSYEQY
>many|TRBV7-2|TRBD2|TRBJ2-2
ASSLTSGSFTGELF
>many|TRBV5-6|.|TRBJ2-7
ASSFLAIEQY
>many|TRBV20-1|.|TRBJ2-6
SAGPVAVANVLT